One sample yielded the 5 T cell receptor beta chains listed below, sequenced in a study of blood T cell repertoires in COVID-19. Here immunoSEQ multiplex PCR was the method, and the copy in TCRdb shows in-frame clones only, minus some. In the table there are more than 300,000 clones, around 87% of which are singletons. The sequencing input was peripheral blood. The receptors here all came from a woman in her twenties or thirties with COVID-19, enrolled during active disease.

This chain connects TRBV5-1 to TRBJ2-1; TRBD2 is a possible D gene (6 bases). The CDR3 loop spans 15 amino acids. V was shortened by 9 bases and J by 0 bases, with 16 bases between the two germline ends. Germline loops: CDR1 SGHRS, CDR2 YFSETQ. CDR3 protein: CATRPAGSSYNEQFF. The CDR3 DNA follows: TGCGCCACCCGTCCAGCGGGCAGCTCCTACAATGAGCAGTTCTTC.

The V gene is TRBV9, the J gene TRBJ2-1; 11 bases line up with TRBD2. CDR3 length: 14 amino acids. CDR1 is SGDLS and CDR2 is YYNGEE in the germline V gene. Trimming cost V 4 bases and J 15 bases; bases outside gene matches: 12. Written as DNA, the CDR3 is TGTGCCAGCAGCCCCCAACTAGCGGGAGACTATTGGTTCTTC. It translates to CASSPQLAGDYWFF.

V gene TRBV5-6 combines with J gene TRBJ1-2; TRBD1 agrees at 7 bases. From germline, CDR1 is SGHDT and CDR2 YYEEEE. Trimming at V came to 1 base and at J to 7 bases, leaving 10 bases not matched to a gene. The CDR3 length is 15 residues. Here the CDR3 reads CASSLLTGVISGYTF. The CDR3 nucleotides read TGTGCCAGCAGCTTGTTAACAGGGGTCATCTCTGGCTACACCTTC.

The V call is TRBV11-2, the J call TRBJ2-7, with 9 bases fitting TRBD1. The germline V gene encodes CDR1 SGHAT and CDR2 FQNNGV. The CDR3 contains 14 residues. V was clipped by 5 bases and J by 7 bases; unmatched bases: 9. For the CDR3, the DNA is TGTGCCAGCAGCCCCCCCGGGACAGGGATTGAGCAGTACTTC. Translated, it gives CASSPPGTGIEQYF. Looking up the rest from reference TRBV11-2 and TRBJ2-7 gives the full variable domain: EAGVAQSPRYKIIEKRQSVAFWCNPISGHATLYWYQQILGQGPKLLIQFQNNGVVDDSQLPKDRFSAERLKGVDSTLKIQPAKLEDSAVYLCASSPPGTGIEQYFGPGTRLTVT.

Concerning this clone itself: This CDR3 is also generated by other DNA sequences in the sample. The chain combines TRBV6-5 with TRBJ2-7, with 8 bases fitting TRBD1. This CDR3 has 14 residues. CDR1 is MNHEY and CDR2 is SVGAGI in the germline V gene. The J segment lost 2 bases and the V segment lost 6 bases, leaving 6 bases of the junction unmatched. The CDR3 reads CASSYRTGTYEQYF. CDR3 DNA sequence: TGTGCCAGCAGCTATCGGACAGGGACCTACGAGCAGTACTTC.